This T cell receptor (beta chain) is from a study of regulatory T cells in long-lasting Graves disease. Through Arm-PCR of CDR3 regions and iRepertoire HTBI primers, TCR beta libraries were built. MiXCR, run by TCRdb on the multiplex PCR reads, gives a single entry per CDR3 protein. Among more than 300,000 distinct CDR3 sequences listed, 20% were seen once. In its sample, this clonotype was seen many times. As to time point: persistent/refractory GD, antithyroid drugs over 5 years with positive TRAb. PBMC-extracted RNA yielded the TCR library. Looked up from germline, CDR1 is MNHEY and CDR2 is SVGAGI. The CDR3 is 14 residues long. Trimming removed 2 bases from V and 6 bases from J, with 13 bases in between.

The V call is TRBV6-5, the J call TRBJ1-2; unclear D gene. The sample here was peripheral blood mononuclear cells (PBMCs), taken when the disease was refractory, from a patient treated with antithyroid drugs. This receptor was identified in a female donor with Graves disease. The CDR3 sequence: CASSYVQTGNGYTF. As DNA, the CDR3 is TGTGCCAGCAGTTACGTCCAGACGGGTAATGGCTACACCTTC.